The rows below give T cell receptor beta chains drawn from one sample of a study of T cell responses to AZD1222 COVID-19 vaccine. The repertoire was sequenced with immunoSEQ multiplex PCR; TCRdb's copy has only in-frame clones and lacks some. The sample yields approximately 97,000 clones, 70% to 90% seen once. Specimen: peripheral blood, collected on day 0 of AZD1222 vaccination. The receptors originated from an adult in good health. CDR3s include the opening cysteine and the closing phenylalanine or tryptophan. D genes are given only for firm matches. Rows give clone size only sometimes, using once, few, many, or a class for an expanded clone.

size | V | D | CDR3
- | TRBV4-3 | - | CASSQEFSSGANVLTF
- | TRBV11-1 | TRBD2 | CASSLGLAQDEQFF
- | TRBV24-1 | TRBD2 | CATSSTSGRGYEQYF
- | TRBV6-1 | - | CASSEGGAAYNQPQHF
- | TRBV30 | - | CAWQPSGRTISNQPQHF
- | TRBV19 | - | CATDAGYGNQPQHF
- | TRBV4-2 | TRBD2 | CASSQASGSSYNEQFF
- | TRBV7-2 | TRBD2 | CASSLFRRGGYYNEQFF
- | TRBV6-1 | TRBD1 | CASSEQGAANYGYTF
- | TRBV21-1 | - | CASSKGGSEYEQYF
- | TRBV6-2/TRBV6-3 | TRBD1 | CASSYLGQGMNTEAFF
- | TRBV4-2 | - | CASSQAGIQKDTQYF
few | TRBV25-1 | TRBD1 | CASSESRTGASTEAFF
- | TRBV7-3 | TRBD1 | CASSPQRQGTNTDTQYF
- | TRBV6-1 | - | CASSEGRATWYGYTF
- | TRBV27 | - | CASSPIGKLANQPQHF
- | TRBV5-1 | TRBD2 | CASSLGLAGTDTQYF
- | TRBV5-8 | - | CASSLQGNTEAFF
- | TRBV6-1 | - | CASSERQVSEQYF
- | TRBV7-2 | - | CASSLGTNYYEQYF
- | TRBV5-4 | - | CASAPKGNTEAFF
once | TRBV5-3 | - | CARSLDRFSGNTIYF
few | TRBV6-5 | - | CASNLGSRHNYGYTF
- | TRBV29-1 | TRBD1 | CSVDPGTGGYEQYF
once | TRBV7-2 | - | CASSHSLQASSYEQYF
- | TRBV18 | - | CASSPPQTSYEQYF
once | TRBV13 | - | CASSLGLGPLEQYF
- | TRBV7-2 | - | CASSTRQENTEAFF
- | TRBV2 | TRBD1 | CASRGTGGKGGYTF
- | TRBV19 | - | CASNKWGGWGTTDQPQHF
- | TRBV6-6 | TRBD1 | CASSPLTGVFF
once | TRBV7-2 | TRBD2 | CASSSPRLAGTYEQYF
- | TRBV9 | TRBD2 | CASSVGGLAGEDTQYF
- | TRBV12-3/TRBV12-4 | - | CASTLSISEEQYF
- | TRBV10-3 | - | CAIGGNFNYGYTF
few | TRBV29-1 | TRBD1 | CSVEEGQNYGYTF
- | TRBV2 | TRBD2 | CASSGLAGPTGELFF
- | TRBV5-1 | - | CASSREGGPYEQYF
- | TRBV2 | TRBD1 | CASSTTGNQPQHF
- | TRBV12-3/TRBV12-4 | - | CASSPGANVLTF
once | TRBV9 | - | CASSVGEREETQYF
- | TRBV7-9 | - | CASSLDSSNQPQHF
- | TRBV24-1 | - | CATSDSNTDRINEKLFF
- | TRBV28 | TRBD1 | CASSQSRGQARGYTF
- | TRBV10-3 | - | CAIRPDGGNEQFF
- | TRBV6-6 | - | CASSYDRDSNQPQHF
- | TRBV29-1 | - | CSVRTEGANTGELFF
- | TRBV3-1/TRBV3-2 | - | CASSQDPGNYEQYF
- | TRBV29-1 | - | CSVEDPLRSTDTQYF
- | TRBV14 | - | CASSQGPLETQYF
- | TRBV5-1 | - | CASSFDSTGELFF
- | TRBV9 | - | CASSAGPPGTGELFF
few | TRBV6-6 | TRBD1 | CASSPRPDRDEAFF
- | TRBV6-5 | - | CASSPMGGGGQPQHF
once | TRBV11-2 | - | CASSLMVVGVLNTGELFF
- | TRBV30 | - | CAWSGPGPNQPQHF
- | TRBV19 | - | CASSIGKRNTEAFF
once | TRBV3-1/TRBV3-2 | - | CASSQDLEISYNEQFF
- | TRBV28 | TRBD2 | CASSRPTSGKRAYTDTQYF